These 25 T cell receptor beta chains share one sample of origin, sequenced in a study of blood T cell repertoires in COVID-19. Sequenced by immunoSEQ multiplex PCR; TCRdb stores in-frame clones only, minus some. The data contain 200,000 to 250,000 clones, approximately 91% of them seen just once; the ten biggest clones take up about 6%. The sequenced sample was peripheral blood. The receptors derive from a man aged 55-75 years who had recovered from COVID-19.

The chain uses TRBV5-6 and TRBJ1-1; no reliable D call. V was clipped by 5 bases and J by 4 bases, with 6 bases between them. The germline V gene has CDR1 SGHDT and CDR2 YYEEEE. The CDR3 spans 11 residues. This CDR3 is CASSRFTEAFF. Here the CDR3 DNA reads TGTGCCAGCAGTCGGTTCACTGAAGCTTTCTTT.

The rearrangement uses TRBV2 and TRBJ2-2; 9 bases are shared with TRBD1. The germline V gene encodes CDR1 SNHLY and CDR2 FYNNEI. V gave up 2 bases and J gave up 6 bases; unmatched junction bases: 4. The CDR3 contains 15 residues. The CDR3 DNA reads as TGTGCCAGCAGTGAAAACAGGGGGCCGGCCGGGGAGCTGTTTTTT. As protein: CASSENRGPAGELFF.

V is TRBV28 and J is TRBJ2-1; TRBD2 matches at 8 bases. Germline values: CDR1 MDHEN, CDR2 SYDVKM. CDR3 length: 13 residues. This chain's CDR3 is CATGGLGNNEQFF. The CDR3 bases are TGTGCGACGGGGGGACTAGGTAACAATGAGCAGTTCTTC.

The gene calls are TRBV12-3 or TRBV12-4 and TRBJ2-3, with a tentative D call TRBD2 (5 bases). This CDR3 has 11 amino acids. Trimming removed 5 bases from V and 9 bases from J, with 9 bases in between. CDR3 in DNA: TGTGCCAGCAGTGACCGAGGGACGCAGTATTTT. Amino acid sequence: CASSDRGTQYF.

V gene TRBV6-1 combines with J gene TRBJ2-7; TRBD2 agrees at 10 bases. Germline V gene data show CDR1 as MNHNS and CDR2 as SASEGT. V lost 4 bases, J lost 7 bases, and 13 bases stayed unmatched. The CDR3 loop spans 16 amino acids. CDR3 in amino acids: CASSGLAGAGVREQYF. CDR3 DNA: TGTGCCAGCAGTGGGCTAGCGGGAGCAGGGGTGAGAGAGCAGTACTTC.

The V and J genes are TRBV27 and TRBJ2-5, with 8 bases fitting TRBD1. With 2 bases clipped from V and 4 bases from J, the junction kept 3 bases outside the gene matches. The length of the CDR3 is 14 residues. Germline V lookup: CDR1 MNHEY, CDR2 SMNVEV (reference sequence). CDR3 nucleotide sequence: TGTGCCAGCAGTTTAGGGACAGGTTCAGAGACCCAGTACTTC. This codes for CASSLGTGSETQYF.

This rearrangement joins TRBV19 to TRBJ2-1; the match to TRBD1 covers 10 bases. The V gene's germline CDR1 is LNHDA and CDR2 SQIVND (reference sequence). This CDR3 comprises 13 residues. Unmatched junction bases numbered 4, after V lost 5 bases and J lost 9 bases. CDR3 bases: TGTGCCAGTAGTCATGACAGGGGGCCTGAGCAGTTCTTC. It yields the protein CASSHDRGPEQFF.

In this sample, this clone turned up once. The V gene is TRBV18, the J gene TRBJ1-4, with D hard to call. V dropped 5 bases and J dropped 0 bases, with 7 bases sitting between them. The CDR3 has 14 amino acids. Germline V gene data show CDR1 as KGHSH and CDR2 as LQKENI. The CDR3 DNA reads as TGTGCCAGCTCAACAAGAACAACTAATGAAAAACTGTTTTTT. It codes for CASSTRTTNEKLFF.

The chain has TRBV28 and TRBJ1-1; 9 bases match TRBD1. CDR1 and CDR2 (germline): MDHEN, SYDVKM. The CDR3 covers 16 residues. J lost 5 bases, V lost 5 bases, and 12 bases had no gene match. The CDR3 DNA follows: TGTGCCAGCAGTCCGACCGGACAGGGGTTCGGAACTGAAGCTTTCTTT. Its protein product is CASSPTGQGFGTEAFF.

The sample holds a few counts of this clone. This rearrangement joins TRBV7-2 to TRBJ2-3; 8 bases fit TRBD2. CDR3 length: 16 amino acids. V dropped 5 bases and J dropped 2; count of bases not matched to a gene: 9. The germline gives CDR1 SGHTA, CDR2 FQGNSA. This CDR3 reads CASSQRTSLNTDTQYF. The CDR3, as DNA: TGTGCCAGCAGCCAGCGGACTAGCCTAAACACAGATACGCAGTATTTT.

The genes are TRBV11-2 and TRBJ2-3; TRBD1 might be the D (5 bases). V lost 2 bases and J 3 bases, leaving 6 bases between the germline ends. The V gene's germline CDR1 is SGHAT and CDR2 FQNNGV. CDR3 length: 13 amino acids. CDR3 nucleotide sequence: TGTGCCAGCAGCTTACCAGGGACAGATACGCAGTATTTT. It is translated as CASSLPGTDTQYF. Drawing the rest from reference TRBV11-2 and TRBJ2-3, the complete variable domain is EAGVAQSPRYKIIEKRQSVAFWCNPISGHATLYWYQQILGQGPKLLIQFQNNGVVDDSQLPKDRFSAERLKGVDSTLKIQPAKLEDSAVYLCASSLPGTDTQYFGPGTRLTVL.

The chain recombines TRBV28 with TRBJ2-7; 8 nucleotides agree with TRBD2. J lost 0 bases, V lost 5 bases, and 9 bases had no gene match. The germline gives CDR1 MDHEN, CDR2 SYDVKM. The CDR3 extends over 16 amino acids. CDR3 bases: TGTGCCAGCAGTCCGGGAGGGGCCCAGAGCTCCTACGAGCAGTACTTC. Its translation: CASSPGGAQSSYEQYF.

The rearrangement joins TRBV10-3 to TRBJ2-5, with D possibly TRBD2 on 6 matching bases. Trimming left V 0 bases short and J 5 bases short, with 7 bases between. Germline CDR1 reads ENHRY; CDR2 reads SYGVKD. The CDR3 length is 13 residues. CDR3 DNA: TGTGCCATCAGTGAGTCTGGGGGGGAGACCCAGTACTTC. Protein product: CAISESGGETQYF.

The chain couples TRBV12-3 or TRBV12-4 to TRBJ1-1; D call uncertain. V was shortened by 6 bases and J by 3 bases, with 5 bases between the two germline ends. The CDR3 is 11 amino acids. CDR3 amino acids: CASSPDTEAFF. In nucleotides, the CDR3 is TGTGCCAGCAGCCCGGACACTGAAGCTTTCTTT.

The V gene is TRBV7-9, the J gene TRBJ2-1; 11 bases are a match to TRBD2. Per the germline V gene, CDR1 is SEHNR and CDR2 is FQNEAQ (reference sequence). The CDR3 is 15 amino acids. The V and J ends lost 5 bases and 4 bases, in that order; junction bases with no gene match: 4. CDR3 protein: CASSASGGWYNEQFF. The CDR3 nucleotides read TGTGCCAGCAGCGCTAGCGGGGGGTGGTACAATGAGCAGTTCTTC.

The rearrangement joins TRBV2 to TRBJ2-2, with a weak D call TRBD1 (6 bases). Germline V CDR1 and CDR2: SNHLY, FYNNEI. The ends were cut back, 7 bases at V and 1 base at J, with 10 bases in the middle. This CDR3 is 14 amino acids long. Written as DNA, the CDR3 is TGTGCCAGCAAAATGACAGGGAACACCGGGGAGCTGTTTTTT. Its translation is CASKMTGNTGELFF.

This chain links TRBV3-1 (or the pseudogene TRBV3-2) with TRBJ2-1; D unresolved. This CDR3 has 13 amino acids. Deletions cut 0 bases from V and 16 bases from J, with 16 bases between. Germline lookup yields CDR1 LGHDT and CDR2 YNNKEL (reference sequence). The CDR3 spells CASSQDIGVPLFF. In DNA, the CDR3 is TGTGCCAGCAGCCAAGATATCGGTGTTCCCCTTTTCTTC.

The chain recombines TRBV9 with TRBJ2-5; D ambiguous. The CDR3 length is 14 residues. CDR1 is SGDLS and CDR2 is YYNGEE in the germline V gene. V lost 0 bases and J 5 bases, leaving 11 bases between the germline ends. The CDR3: CASSVDPTGETQYF. CDR3 sequence (DNA): TGTGCCAGCAGCGTAGATCCCACCGGTGAGACCCAGTACTTC.

The V gene is TRBV3-1 (or the pseudogene TRBV3-2), the J gene TRBJ2-3, with D possibly matching TRBD1 (6 bases). V was clipped by 0 bases and J by 11 bases, with 12 bases between them. CDR1 is LGHDT and CDR2 is YNNKEL in the germline V gene (reference sequence). The CDR3 has 13 residues. CDR3 nucleotides: TGTGCCAGCAGCCAAGATCGGCAGGGGAGGCAGTATTTT. Amino acids: CASSQDRQGRQYF.

This CDR3 reads CASSRTTGAAYGYTF. The CDR3 nucleotides read TGTGCCAGCAGTCGGACAACAGGGGCCGCCTATGGCTACACCTTC. The V gene is TRBV27, the J gene TRBJ1-2, with 7 bases fitting TRBD1. The V segment lost 5 bases and the J segment 4 bases; nucleotides outside the gene matches: 10. Germline V gene sequence: CDR1 MNHEY, CDR2 SMNVEV (reference sequence). This CDR3 has 15 amino acids.

The genes are TRBV5-4 and TRBJ2-1, with TRBD2 matching over 16 bases. CDR3 length: 19 residues. The germline CDR1 and CDR2 sequences are SGHNT and YYREEE (reference sequence). V shed 4 bases and J 3 bases; nucleotides not matched to a gene: 10. For the CDR3, the DNA is TGTGCCAGCAGCCTGGACGGGACTAGCGGGAGGGCCTACTACAATGAGCAGTTCTTC. This gives the protein CASSLDGTSGRAYYNEQFF.

The V gene is TRBV28, the J gene TRBJ1-1; 7 bases are a match to TRBD1. With V trimmed by 2 bases and J by 0 bases, 3 bases remained unmatched. The CDR3 extends over 15 amino acids. Germline assignment: CDR1 MDHEN and CDR2 SYDVKM. CDR3 coding DNA: TGTGCCAGCAGTTTAGGGGGACAGATGAACACTGAAGCTTTCTTT. Translating it yields CASSLGGQMNTEAFF. The full variable domain, in which reference TRBV28 and TRBJ1-1 provide the parts outside the CDR3, is DVKVTQSSRYLVKRTGEKVFLECVQDMDHENMFWYRQDPGLGLRLIYFSYDVKMKEKGDIPEGYSVSREKKERFSLILESASTNQTSMYLCASSLGGQMNTEAFFGQGTRLTVV.

The J gene is TRBJ2-7, the V gene TRBV5-8, with 7 nucleotides matching TRBD1. CDR1 is SGHTS, CDR2 YDEGEE, per germline. The CDR3 is made up of 15 amino acids. The V segment lost 4 bases and the J segment 5 bases; nucleotides outside the gene matches: 12. The CDR3 bases are TGTGCCAGCAGCCCGGGTAGGGGGCGCCGCGACGAGCAGTACTTC. Residues: CASSPGRGRRDEQYF.

V is TRBV5-1 and J is TRBJ2-3; 13 positions match TRBD2. The CDR3 contains 18 residues. Germline CDR1 and CDR2: SGHRS and YFSETQ. The junction had 7 bases not matched to a gene; V was cut back by 2 bases and J by 1 base. The CDR3: CASSLVGLAGAGTDTQYF. CDR3 bases: TGCGCCAGCAGCTTAGTTGGACTAGCGGGGGCCGGCACAGATACGCAGTATTTT.

The CDR3 nucleotides are TGTGCCAGCAGTTGGCGGACAGGCCCCCTCTACGAGCAGTACTTC. It translates to CASSWRTGPLYEQYF. The chain joins TRBV6-2 or TRBV6-3 to TRBJ2-7, with TRBD1 identical over 7 bases. Looked up from germline, CDR1 is MNHEY and CDR2 is SVGEGT. After removal of 4 bases from V and 3 bases from J, the junction contained 9 bases not matched to a gene. This CDR3 contains 15 residues.